The 25 T cell receptor beta chains presented below share a single source sample, sequenced in a study of CD8 T cells in Susac syndrome. cDNA came from about 0.5 to 1 ug RNA primed by random hexamers. MiXCR, run by TCRdb on the immunoSEQ multiplex PCR reads, gives a single entry per CDR3 protein. This table has about 120,000 distinct CDR3 sequences, 85% to 95% appearing once. Source material: CD4+ T cells from PBMCs. Receptor source: a human donor in good health.

This clonotype was found once. The rearrangement joins TRBV19 to TRBJ1-5, with 12 positions matching TRBD1. V lost 7 bases to trimming and J lost 3 bases; unmatched junction nucleotides: 10. The CDR3 is made up of 17 amino acids. Germline lookup yields CDR1 LNHDA and CDR2 SQIVND (reference sequence). The CDR3 sequence: CASTHRGTGGHNQPQHF. The CDR3 DNA follows: TGTGCCAGTACCCACCGGGGGACAGGGGGCCACAATCAGCCCCAGCATTTT.

This sequence joins TRBV5-6 and TRBJ2-1; D is ambiguous. CDR1 is SGHDT and CDR2 is YYEEEE in the germline V gene. Trimming removed 0 bases from V and 7 bases from J, with 11 bases in between. The CDR3 sequence is 14 residues long. DNA for the CDR3: TGTGCCAGCAGCTTGGCGACTCCAGTGAATGAGCAGTTCTTC. Protein: CASSLATPVNEQFF.

This rearrangement joins TRBV7-9 to TRBJ2-7, with D perhaps being TRBD1 or TRBD2 (6 bases each). The CDR3 is 15 residues long. The germline gives CDR1 SEHNR, CDR2 FQNEAQ (reference sequence). Trimming shortened V by 5 bases and J by 6 bases, and 20 bases separated the two germline ends. CDR3 amino acids: CASSASTSKGGEQYF. The CDR3 region has the DNA TGTGCCAGCAGCGCTTCTACTTCAAAGGGGGGCGAGCAGTACTTC. The variable domain in full, completed from reference TRBV7-9 and TRBJ2-7, reads DTGVSQNPRHKITKRGQNVTFRCDPISEHNRLYWYRQTLGQGPEFLTYFQNEAQLEKSRLLSDRFSAERPKGSFSTLEIQRTEQGDSAMYLCASSASTSKGGEQYFGPGTRLTVT.

The chain combines TRBV5-8 with TRBJ2-5; D gene ambiguous. CDR3 length: 14 residues. The V gene's germline CDR1 is SGHTS and CDR2 YDEGEE. Trimming stripped 0 bases from V and 3 bases from J, with 9 bases between. This chain's CDR3 is CASSLEGFKETQYF. CDR3 coding DNA: TGTGCCAGCAGCTTGGAGGGATTTAAAGAGACCCAGTACTTC.

This rearrangement joins TRBV19 to TRBJ2-2; D might be TRBD2 (5 bases). Germline loops: CDR1 LNHDA, CDR2 SQIVND (reference sequence). V shed 3 bases and J shed 5 bases, with 10 bases lying between them. The CDR3 sequence is 14 residues long. CDR3: CASSIGSRTGELFF. CDR3 sequence (DNA): TGTGCCAGTAGTATTGGGAGTCGAACCGGGGAGCTGTTTTTT.

The rearrangement joins TRBV20-1 to TRBJ1-2; no clear D gene. The germline V and J ends were trimmed by 3 bases and 10 bases, with 12 bases remaining between them. The CDR3 consists of 11 residues. CDR1 DFQATT and CDR2 SNEGSKA come from the germline V gene (reference sequence). The CDR3 loop reads CSARSTENYTF. CDR3 DNA sequence: TGCAGTGCTAGGTCTACAGAAAACTACACCTTC.

The gene calls are TRBV28 and TRBJ2-5; possibly TRBD1 or TRBD2 for D (7 bases each). Germline V gene sequence: CDR1 MDHEN, CDR2 SYDVKM. The CDR3 is 16 residues long. V was trimmed by 4 bases and J by 5 bases, leaving 20 bases between them. The CDR3 bases are TGTGCCAGCAGTTCCTGGGGGGGATCGACAGGGGAGACCCAGTACTTC. This translates into CASSSWGGSTGETQYF. Using reference TRBV28 and TRBJ2-5 for the parts outside the CDR3, the full variable domain is DVKVTQSSRYLVKRTGEKVFLECVQDMDHENMFWYRQDPGLGLRLIYFSYDVKMKEKGDIPEGYSVSREKKERFSLILESASTNQTSMYLCASSSWGGSTGETQYFGPGTRLLVL.

The rearrangement uses TRBV5-6 and TRBJ2-3; D possibly uses TRBD1 or TRBD2 (5 bases each). The CDR3 totals 14 residues. Trimming stripped 2 bases from V and 10 bases from J, with 17 bases between. Germline V gene sequence: CDR1 SGHDT, CDR2 YYEEEE. The CDR3 spells CASSFGTPEAAQYF. The DNA for the CDR3 is TGTGCCAGCAGCTTCGGGACCCCCGAAGCTGCGCAGTATTTT.

J is TRBJ1-5 and V is TRBV12-3 or TRBV12-4, with a tentative D call TRBD1 (6 bases). This CDR3 region has 14 residues. The V and J ends lost 6 bases and 4 bases respectively, with 13 bases between them. Written as DNA, the CDR3 is TGTGCCAGCAGGGGTAGGGGGTATAATCAGCCCCAGCATTTT. Protein sequence: CASRGRGYNQPQHF.

This rearrangement joins TRBV27 to TRBJ1-1; the D gene is possibly TRBD1 (6 bases). This CDR3 is 14 amino acids long. Germline V gene data show CDR1 as MNHEY and CDR2 as SMNVEV (reference sequence). The V gene lost 6 bases and the J gene lost 6 bases, with 17 bases spanning the gap. CDR3 sequence (DNA): TGTGCCAGCAGCCTCAGGGGCGGCGGGGCTGAAGCTTTCTTT. Amino acid sequence: CASSLRGGGAEAFF.

The V call is TRBV20-1, the J call TRBJ1-5, with a tentative D call TRBD1 (5 bases). The V and J ends lost 7 bases and 1 base respectively, with 11 bases between them. CDR1 DFQATT and CDR2 SNEGSKA come from the germline V gene (reference sequence). The CDR3 loop spans 13 amino acids. For the CDR3, the DNA is TGCAGTGGCGCCGCAGGGAGCAATCAGCCCCAGCATTTT. Translated, it gives CSGAAGSNQPQHF.

The table lists this clonotype with a count of one. The chain links TRBV18 to TRBJ2-3; D unresolved. Germline V gene lookup returns CDR1 KGHSH and CDR2 LQKENI. The CDR3 has 13 residues. Trimming took 3 bases from V and 3 from J, leaving 7 bases between them. In DNA, the CDR3 is TGTGCCAGCTCACCGCGAGAGACAGATACGCAGTATTTT. As protein: CASSPRETDTQYF.

This clonotype appeared once. V usage is TRBV20-1 and J usage is TRBJ1-1; the D is unclear. CDR3 length: 12 residues. Germline lookup yields CDR1 DFQATT and CDR2 SNEGSKA (reference sequence). V dropped 1 base and J dropped 6 bases, with 9 bases sitting between them. For the CDR3, the DNA is TGCAGTGCTAGAGCGGGGATTTCTGAAGCTTTCTTT. Protein product: CSARAGISEAFF.

The gene calls are TRBV7-9 and TRBJ2-3; TRBD1 aligns across 10 bases. CDR1 is SEHNR and CDR2 is FQNEAQ in the germline V gene (reference sequence). The V segment lost 5 bases and the J segment 0 bases; nucleotides outside the gene matches: 2. This CDR3 has 15 residues. For the CDR3, the DNA is TGTGCCAGCAGCCGACAGGGGGCGAGCACAGATACGCAGTATTTT. Translated, it gives CASSRQGASTDTQYF.

The V call is TRBV4-3, the J call TRBJ2-6; no firm D call. With 5 bases removed from V and 0 bases from J, the gap between germline ends came to 8 bases. The germline V gene has CDR1 LGHNA and CDR2 YSLEER. CDR3 length: 15 amino acids. CDR3 sequence reads: CASSWSASGANVLTF. As DNA, the CDR3 is TGCGCCAGCAGCTGGTCTGCCTCTGGGGCCAACGTCCTGACTTTC.

The rearrangement uses TRBV29-1 and TRBJ1-2; D remains unclear. V lost 5 bases and J 1 base, leaving 20 bases between the germline ends. This CDR3 spans 16 amino acids. The germline gives CDR1 SQVTM, CDR2 ANQGSEA. CDR3 region: CSVYGLDGGYNYGYTF. CDR3 bases: TGCAGCGTTTACGGACTCGATGGCGGTTATAACTATGGCTACACCTTC.

This sequence joins TRBV11-1 and TRBJ2-2; D not resolved. V lost 1 base and J lost 4, with 10 bases in between. The CDR3 loop spans 15 amino acids. Germline-derived CDR1 and CDR2 are SGHAT and FQDESV (reference sequence). CDR3 coding DNA: TGTGCCAGCAGCTTAGGGCGTTCGGGCACCGGGGAGCTGTTTTTT. Protein product: CASSLGRSGTGELFF.

V usage is TRBV20-1 and J usage is TRBJ2-7; 11 nucleotides agree with TRBD2. CDR3 length: 14 residues. V trimming: 2 bases; J trimming: 4 bases; junction bases outside the gene matches: 4. Germline V gives CDR1 DFQATT, CDR2 SNEGSKA (reference sequence). The CDR3: CSARMPSGGYEQYF. DNA for the CDR3: TGCAGTGCTAGAATGCCTAGCGGGGGGTACGAGCAGTACTTC.

This clonotype occurred once. The V and J genes are TRBV5-4 and TRBJ2-2; 7 positions agree with TRBD2. The length of the CDR3 is 16 residues. The trim removed 4 bases at V and 2 bases at J, leaving 8 bases unmatched. The germline V gene encodes CDR1 SGHNT and CDR2 YYREEE (reference sequence). CDR3 loop: CASSPTSVSNTGELFF. In DNA form, the CDR3 reads TGTGCCAGCAGCCCTACTAGCGTCTCTAACACCGGGGAGCTGTTTTTT.

This chain joins TRBV9 and TRBJ2-5, with 7 positions matching TRBD2. This CDR3 spans 15 amino acids. Unmatched junction bases numbered 5, after V lost 3 bases and J lost 0 bases. The germline CDR1 and CDR2 sequences are SGDLS and YYNGEE. The CDR3 DNA is TGTGCCAGCAGCGGTGTAGCGGGCCACCAAGAGACCCAGTACTTC. This encodes CASSGVAGHQETQYF.

The V gene is TRBV6-5, the J gene TRBJ2-1; possible D gene TRBD1, 6 bases. CDR1 MNHEY and CDR2 SVGAGI come from the germline V gene. The CDR3 has 17 residues. Trimming pared 4 bases from V and 5 bases from J, leaving 21 bases between. The CDR3 sequence: CASSFTRVGQGNNEQFF. The CDR3 nucleotides are TGTGCCAGCAGTTTCACCAGGGTGGGGCAGGGGAACAATGAGCAGTTCTTC.

About this clonotype: Compared with germline, one end of the junction differs, possibly owing to a read error. V gene TRBV18 combines with J gene TRBJ2-5, with D tentatively TRBD1 (6 bases). CDR1 KGHSH and CDR2 LQKENI come from the germline V gene. This CDR3 comprises 12 residues. For the CDR3, the DNA is TGTGCCAGCTCACGTGGACAGCAAGAGACCCACTTC. Its protein product is CASSRGQQETHF.

The chain carries TRBV6-6 and TRBJ2-7; 10 nucleotides match TRBD1. V was clipped by 2 bases and J by 11 bases; unmatched bases: 9. The CDR3 covers 14 residues. Per the germline V gene, CDR1 is MNHNY and CDR2 is SVGAGI (reference sequence). The CDR3: CASSYPTGGDEKYF. For the CDR3, the DNA is TGTGCCAGCAGTTACCCGACAGGGGGCGATGAGAAGTACTTC.

This clonotype was seen a few times. The chain has TRBV7-9 and TRBJ2-7; TRBD1 is a possible D gene (6 bases). Germline V gene sequence: CDR1 SEHNR, CDR2 FQNEAQ (reference sequence). The CDR3 runs to 12 residues. V gave up 5 bases and J gave up 3 bases, with 8 bases separating them. The CDR3 bases are TGTGCCAGCAGCGGGGGCGGCTACGAGCAGTACTTC. Translation: CASSGGGYEQYF.

The chain links TRBV19 to TRBJ1-5, with TRBD1 as a possible D gene (6 bases). The CDR3 runs to 14 residues. V was pared by 7 bases and J by 5 bases, with 15 bases between. Germline V gene data show CDR1 as LNHDA and CDR2 as SQIVND (reference sequence). The CDR3, as DNA: TGTGCCAGTAAGACGGACAGACAACATCAGCCCCAGCATTTT. Protein sequence: CASKTDRQHQPQHF.